What follows describes a single T cell receptor beta chain. These data belong to a study of T cells in Graves' hyperthyroidism and ophthalmopathy. Amplified TCR beta CDR3 regions derived from RNA transcripts. The HTBI primer set served for first-round RT-PCR of the TCR CDR3. TCRdb redid the calling of the multiplex PCR reads with MiXCR, one entry per CDR3 protein. The sample carries just over 550,000 distinct CDR3 sequences, approximately 44% recorded once. The CDR3 spans 13 residues. V shed 3 bases and J shed 4 bases, with 4 bases lying between them. This clonotype was obtained from a young woman with Graves' hyperthyroidism. This chain uses TRBV12-3 or TRBV12-4 with TRBJ2-6; no clear D gene. The sample consisted of peripheral blood or thyroid tissue (not recorded which). CDR3 residues: CASSFAGANVLTF. Here the CDR3 DNA reads TGTGCCAGCAGTTTTGCCGGGGCCAACGTCCTGACTTTC.